This record looks at one TCR beta chain sequence and its context. Its specificity is not known. A read error may produce the germline difference seen at one junction end. These data originate in a study of CD8+ T cells in alopecia areata. Overall study results and limits: Tofacitinib delivered significant drops in scalp clonality and in expanded CD8+ clones among the top 100.

From germline, CDR1 is SSHAT and CDR2 FNYEAQ (reference sequence). The CDR3 loop spans 14 amino acids. Reverse transcription of extracted RNA yielded cDNA, which provided the sequencing template. Assay used: immunoSEQ multiplex PCR; TCRdb lists only in-frame clones, some missing. The sample yields approximately 280,000 clones, 58% seen once. Treatment indicated: oral pan-JAK inhibitor, 5-10 mg twice daily. This TCR was recovered from a human donor with alopecia areata. The J gene is TRBJ2-1, the V gene TRBV7-7; 7 bases agree with TRBD1. The sequencing used CD4+ T cells sorted from blood, collected at week 24, from a patient treated with tofacitinib. The CDR3 here is CASSSNRGSNEQFF. CDR3 nucleotide sequence: TGTGCTAGCAGCTCCAACAGGGGTAGCAATGAGCAGTTCTTC.